The 4 T cell receptor beta chains presented below share a single source sample, sequenced in a study of OX40 agonist ivuxolimab in advanced cancers. Repertoires were generated with immunoSEQ multiplex PCR, while TCRdb's copy carries only in-frame clones and drops some. The sample includes approximately 66,000 clones, roughly 85% of them seen just once. Material: CD4+ or CD8+ T cells sorted from blood, obtained in a trial of the OX40 agonist ivuxolimab. These receptors originate from an adult with an advanced solid tumor such as melanoma, head and neck, liver or kidney cancer.

The chain employs TRBV28 and TRBJ2-7, with D hard to call. V was clipped by 6 bases and J by 6 bases, with 6 bases between them. The CDR3 sequence is 10 residues long. Germline CDR1 reads MDHEN; CDR2 reads SYDVKM. The CDR3 sequence: CASRKGEQYF. For the CDR3, the DNA is TGTGCCAGCAGAAAAGGCGAGCAGTACTTC. Filled out from reference TRBV28 and TRBJ2-7, the complete variable domain reads DVKVTQSSRYLVKRTGEKVFLECVQDMDHENMFWYRQDPGLGLRLIYFSYDVKMKEKGDIPEGYSVSREKKERFSLILESASTNQTSMYLCASRKGEQYFGPGTRLTVT.

V and J are TRBV7-6 and TRBJ1-1, with D hard to call. The CDR3 consists of 13 residues. From germline, CDR1 is SGHVS and CDR2 FNYEAQ. Trimming removed 5 bases from V and 3 bases from J, with 10 bases in between. CDR3 nucleotide sequence: TGTGCCAGCAGCAATAACCCTGACACTGAAGCTTTCTTT. Amino acids: CASSNNPDTEAFF.

V gene TRBV15 combines with J gene TRBJ1-2; no firm D call. This CDR3 region has 15 residues. V dropped 0 bases and J dropped 5 bases, with 13 bases sitting between them. Germline V gene data show CDR1 as LNHNV and CDR2 as YYDKDF (reference sequence). CDR3 loop: CATSRDPRAEYGYTF. CDR3 in DNA: TGTGCCACCAGCAGAGATCCGCGGGCAGAGTATGGCTACACCTTC.

The J gene is TRBJ1-1, the V gene TRBV29-1, with unresolved D. The ends were cut back, 3 bases at V and 1 base at J, with 9 bases in the middle. Germline V gene lookup returns CDR1 SQVTM and CDR2 ANQGSEA. The CDR3 contains 13 residues. CDR3 nucleotide sequence: TGCAGCGTTGAGGGCGGCCAGAACACTGAAGCTTTCTTT. Its translation is CSVEGGQNTEAFF.